Sequencing of this T cell receptor beta chain was carried out in a study of neoadjuvant anti-PD-1 for oral cavity cancer. Specified time point: after neoadjuvant nivolumab, at surgical resection. V lost 6 bases and J lost 5, with 16 bases in between. Germline lookup yields CDR1 SGHAT and CDR2 FQNNGV. The CDR3 is 15 amino acids. Study outcomes and limitations: Expansion of preexisting intratumoral clones was suggested to aid response.

In regard to this clone: What it recognizes is unknown.

Clones were read by immunoSEQ multiplex PCR, and TCRdb kept only the in-frame ones, dropping some. Among approximately 16,000 clones listed, about 36% were seen once. The starting material was tumor tissue, obtained after nivolumab (anti-PD-1) treatment. The gene calls are TRBV11-2 and TRBJ1-4; D unresolved. This clonotype was obtained from a person aged 40 to 85 with oral cavity squamous cell carcinoma. Here the CDR3 reads CASRFGGPPNEKLFF. The DNA for the CDR3 is TGTGCCAGCAGGTTCGGCGGGCCGCCGAATGAAAAACTGTTTTTT.